These 27 T cell receptor beta chains originate from one sample sequenced in a study of T-cell reconstitution after alpha-beta-depleted transplantation in children. For TCRbeta, the library was prepared with unique molecular identifiers. From the PCR reads, TCRdb called clonotypes with MiXCR, one entry per CDR3 protein. The table shows around 250,000 distinct CDR3 sequences, with approximately 9.8% occurring only once. Sample: PBMCs from the stem cell graft donor, taken from the stem cell graft. Receptors originate from a human donor who donated a stem cell graft to a child with SCID.

This clonotype was counted ten times or more. V gene TRBV20-1 combines with J gene TRBJ2-3; 9 bases map to TRBD1. From germline, CDR1 is DFQATT and CDR2 SNEGSKA (reference sequence). The CDR3 extends over 14 amino acids. V lost 1 base and J lost 4; bases outside the gene matches: 3. The CDR3 sequence is CSARGQGDPDTQYF. The CDR3 DNA follows: TGCAGTGCTAGAGGACAGGGGGATCCAGATACGCAGTATTTT.

This clonotype was observed a few times. This chain connects TRBV10-3 to TRBJ1-2, with D unclear. Germline CDR1 and CDR2: ENHRY and SYGVKD. The CDR3 loop spans 12 amino acids. The V end lost 6 bases, the J end lost 2 bases, and 7 bases lay between the germline ends. The CDR3 DNA reads as TGTGCCATCAGCAAGGACAACTATGGCTACACCTTC. Its protein product is CAISKDNYGYTF.

This clonotype turned up a few times. The chain combines TRBV20-1 with TRBJ2-1; the D gene is possibly TRBD1 (6 bases). Germline V gene lookup returns CDR1 DFQATT and CDR2 SNEGSKA (reference sequence). The CDR3 contains 15 residues. V shed 0 bases and J shed 2 bases, with 11 bases lying between them. The CDR3 region is CSARDLWTAYNEQFF. The DNA of the CDR3 is TGCAGTGCTAGAGATCTGTGGACAGCCTACAATGAGCAGTTCTTC.

This clonotype came up a few times. This chain joins TRBV2 and TRBJ1-1; 7 bases fit TRBD1. The CDR3 extends over 16 amino acids. The trim removed 2 bases at V and 2 bases at J, leaving 8 bases unmatched. From germline, CDR1 is SNHLY and CDR2 FYNNEI. In nucleotides, the CDR3 is TGTGCCAGCAGTGAAAGAAAAGGGGGCTCTAACACTGAAGCTTTCTTT. Translating gives CASSERKGGSNTEAFF.

This chain connects TRBV10-3 to TRBJ2-1; maybe TRBD1 (6 bases). The CDR3 consists of 14 residues. The ends were cut back, 11 bases at V and 6 bases at J, with 20 bases in the middle. Per the germline V gene, CDR1 is ENHRY and CDR2 is SYGVKD. The CDR3 bases are TGTGCCTCTTACTCCGGGACAATCCCCAATGAGCAGTTCTTC. Translating it yields CASYSGTIPNEQFF.

This chain connects TRBV12-3 or TRBV12-4 to TRBJ1-4, with 7 bases lining up with TRBD1. This CDR3 spans 14 amino acids. V lost 6 bases, J lost 3 bases, and 4 bases stayed unmatched. In DNA, the CDR3 is TGTGCCAGCAGACTCGACAGGGCTAATGAAAAACTGTTTTTT. Protein: CASRLDRANEKLFF.

The chain uses TRBV12-3 or TRBV12-4 and TRBJ2-3, with 9 bases lining up with TRBD1. There are 15 residues in the CDR3. The junction had 8 bases not matched to a gene; V was cut back by 6 bases and J by 4 bases. CDR3 DNA: TGTGCCAGCAGGCCCTCGGGACAGGGTGCAGATACGCAGTATTTT. Protein sequence: CASRPSGQGADTQYF.

This clonotype has ten or more counts. This chain connects TRBV6-1 to TRBJ2-5; 14 bases agree with TRBD2. CDR1 MNHNS and CDR2 SASEGT come from the germline V gene. There are 16 residues in the CDR3. The trim removed 6 bases at V and 4 bases at J, leaving 7 bases unmatched. This CDR3 is CASRRLAGGNRETQYF. The CDR3 region has the DNA TGTGCCAGCAGAAGACTAGCGGGGGGGAATCGAGAGACCCAGTACTTC.

In its sample, this clonotype was seen a few times. The chain joins TRBV7-9 to TRBJ2-2; D gene ambiguous. The germline V gene encodes CDR1 SEHNR and CDR2 FQNEAQ (reference sequence). V lost 5 bases, J lost 7 bases, and 14 bases lay in between. The CDR3 has 14 amino acids. In nucleotides, the CDR3 is TGTGCCAGCAGCGAAACCCCTTCCGGCGGGGAGCTGTTTTTT. Translation: CASSETPSGGELFF. The whole variable domain, filled in from reference TRBV7-9 and TRBJ2-2, reads DTGVSQNPRHKITKRGQNVTFRCDPISEHNRLYWYRQTLGQGPEFLTYFQNEAQLEKSRLLSDRFSAERPKGSFSTLEIQRTEQGDSAMYLCASSETPSGGELFFGEGSRLTVL.

This clonotype has just a few counts. This rearrangement joins TRBV29-1 to TRBJ1-5; D not resolved. V was shortened by 3 bases and J by 10 bases, with 10 bases between the two germline ends. Per germline, CDR1 SQVTM and CDR2 ANQGSEA. The CDR3 runs 11 residues. The CDR3 region has the DNA TGCAGCGTTGAGGCCCACACTCCCCAGCATTTT. Translated, it gives CSVEAHTPQHF.

The V call is TRBV6-1, the J call TRBJ2-1; a weak D match, TRBD2 (6 bases). Per the germline V gene, CDR1 is MNHNS and CDR2 is SASEGT. Trimming took off 7 bases at V and 2 bases at J, with 15 bases between the two ends. The CDR3 extends over 15 amino acids. This chain's CDR3 is CASIGGYGTYNEQFF. The DNA of the CDR3 is TGTGCCAGCATAGGAGGGTACGGGACCTACAATGAGCAGTTCTTC.

This clonotype was observed at least ten times. The chain couples TRBV9 to TRBJ2-7; the D gene is possibly TRBD1 (6 bases). The CDR3 is 14 residues long. Per the germline V gene, CDR1 is SGDLS and CDR2 is YYNGEE. V was clipped by 2 bases and J by 1 base, with 10 bases between them. CDR3 in amino acids: CASSVSGASYEQYF. Here the CDR3 DNA reads TGTGCCAGCAGCGTTTCAGGGGCTTCCTACGAGCAGTACTTC.

This chain connects TRBV4-2 to TRBJ2-1, with TRBD2 identical over 12 bases. Germline CDR1 LGHNA, CDR2 YNFKEQ. V shed 3 bases and J 10 bases; nucleotides not matched to a gene: 7. This CDR3 has 15 amino acids. The CDR3 nucleotides read TGTGCCAGCAGCCAGGCTAGCGGGGGGGCCGGGGAGCAGTTCTTC. Translating it yields CASSQASGGAGEQFF.

The chain carries TRBV7-8 and TRBJ1-4; D is undetermined. CDR3 length: 14 residues. Per germline, CDR1 SGHVS and CDR2 FQNEAQ. V was trimmed by 1 base and J by 0 bases, leaving 3 bases between them. Here the CDR3 reads CASSLETTNEKLFF. Here the CDR3 DNA reads TGTGCCAGCAGCTTAGAGACAACTAATGAAAAACTGTTTTTT.

This clonotype has ten or more counts. The chain recombines TRBV6-5 with TRBJ2-3, with TRBD2 matching over 10 bases. The CDR3 loop spans 15 amino acids. CDR1 is MNHEY, CDR2 SVGAGI, per germline. V lost 0 bases to trimming and J lost 4 bases; unmatched junction nucleotides: 1. The CDR3 DNA reads as TGTGCCAGCAGTTACTCTAGCGGGGGGTCAGATACGCAGTATTTT. Translating it yields CASSYSSGGSDTQYF.

V usage is TRBV27 and J usage is TRBJ1-5, with TRBD1 matching 8 bases. The germline gives CDR1 MNHEY, CDR2 SMNVEV (reference sequence). The CDR3 is made up of 15 amino acids. V lost 7 bases and J lost 2; bases outside the gene matches: 7. This CDR3 is CASTLTGVGNQPQHF. CDR3 nucleotides: TGTGCCAGCACCCTGACAGGGGTGGGCAATCAGCCCCAGCATTTT.

The V call is TRBV9, the J call TRBJ1-2; D gene ambiguous. CDR1 and CDR2 from the germline V gene are SGDLS and YYNGEE. V dropped 0 bases and J dropped 4 bases, with 4 bases sitting between them. The CDR3 is 12 residues long. CDR3 DNA: TGTGCCAGCAGCGTAGGGTCCTATGGCTACACCTTC. Amino acid sequence: CASSVGSYGYTF. Together with reference TRBV9 and TRBJ1-2, the CDR3 gives the full variable domain: DSGVTQTPKHLITATGQRVTLRCSPRSGDLSVYWYQQSLDQGLQFLIQYYNGEERAKGNILERFSAQQFPDLHSELNLSSLELGDSALYFCASSVGSYGYTFGSGTRLTVV.

This clonotype was counted many times. The V call is TRBV20-1, the J call TRBJ2-7; perhaps D is TRBD1 or TRBD2 (5 bases each). V lost 3 bases to trimming and J lost 6 bases, with 21 bases between them. This CDR3 comprises 15 residues. Germline CDR1 is DFQATT and CDR2 is SNEGSKA (reference sequence). CDR3 in amino acids: CSASTTGTIPLEQYF. The DNA of the CDR3 is TGCAGTGCTAGTACGACTGGGACCATTCCCCTCGAGCAGTACTTC.

This clonotype has just a few counts. The rearrangement uses TRBV11-2 and TRBJ2-7, with D perhaps TRBD1 (5 bases). This CDR3 comprises 15 residues. Trimming took 1 base from V and 5 from J, leaving 15 bases between them. Per the germline V gene, CDR1 is SGHAT and CDR2 is FQNNGV. Written as DNA, the CDR3 is TGTGCCAGCAGCTTAGTCCCCAGGGAAAGCCACGAGCAGTACTTC. It yields the protein CASSLVPRESHEQYF.

This clonotype was picked up a small number of times. This sequence joins TRBV7-9 and TRBJ1-6; weak D call: TRBD1 (5 bases). CDR1 SEHNR and CDR2 FQNEAQ come from the germline V gene (reference sequence). The CDR3 is 15 residues long. Deletions cut 4 bases from V and 9 bases from J, with 16 bases between. Here the CDR3 DNA reads TGTGCCAGCAGCTCCCGGGCCTTGGGGGGTTCACCCCTCCACTTT. It encodes CASSSRALGGSPLHF.

In this sample, this clonotype turned up many times. The chain recombines TRBV10-1 with TRBJ2-2; D not certain. V shed 2 bases and J shed 3 bases, with 7 bases lying between them. The CDR3 runs to 14 residues. Germline V gene data show CDR1 as WNHNN and CDR2 as SYGVQD (reference sequence). The CDR3 spells CASSEIFDTGELFF. In DNA form, the CDR3 reads TGCGCCAGCAGTGAGATTTTCGACACCGGGGAGCTGTTTTTT.

V and J are TRBV5-1 and TRBJ2-1, with 13 bases lining up with TRBD2. The CDR3 covers 17 residues. Trimming at V came to 3 bases and at J to 3 bases, leaving 6 bases not matched to a gene. From germline, CDR1 is SGHRS and CDR2 YFSETQ. As DNA, the CDR3 is TGCGCCAGCAGCTACGGACTAGCGGGGGAGAACTACAATGAGCAGTTCTTC. Protein product: CASSYGLAGENYNEQFF. The full variable domain, rest sourced from reference TRBV5-1 and TRBJ2-1, is KAGVTQTPRYLIKTRGQQVTLSCSPISGHRSVSWYQQTPGQGLQFLFEYFSETQRNKGNFPGRFSGRQFSNSRSEMNVSTLELGDSALYLCASSYGLAGENYNEQFFGPGTRLTVL.

This clonotype turned up a few times. This chain uses TRBV12-3 or TRBV12-4 with TRBJ1-4; D is perhaps TRBD1 (6 bases). The CDR3 is made up of 17 amino acids. The ends were cut back, 5 bases at V and 5 bases at J, with 21 bases in the middle. CDR3 in DNA: TGTGCCAGCAGTCCCATTAAACCGGGACACGGAAATGAAAAACTGTTTTTT. This translates into CASSPIKPGHGNEKLFF.

This clonotype was detected only a few times. The chain is built from TRBV20-1 and TRBJ1-1; D perhaps matches TRBD1 (6 bases). Germline CDR1 and CDR2: DFQATT and SNEGSKA (reference sequence). V dropped 6 bases and J dropped 2 bases, with 16 bases sitting between them. CDR3 length equals 14 residues. The CDR3 loop is CSASHTGYNTEAFF. Here the CDR3 DNA reads TGCAGTGCCTCACATACAGGGTACAACACTGAAGCTTTCTTT.

The J gene is TRBJ1-3, the V gene TRBV20-1; D unresolved. Trimming took 1 base from V and 2 from J, leaving 9 bases between them. This CDR3 has 14 residues. The germline V gene encodes CDR1 DFQATT and CDR2 SNEGSKA (reference sequence). The CDR3 is CSARGVGTGNTIYF. The CDR3 bases are TGCAGTGCTAGAGGGGTAGGGACTGGAAACACCATATATTTT.

For this clonotype: An end of the junction differs from the germline gene, which may be a read error. This chain connects TRBV7-6 to TRBJ2-1; D remains unclear. Germline V gene sequence: CDR1 SGHVS, CDR2 FNYEAQ. The CDR3 extends over 13 amino acids. The CDR3 nucleotides read TGTGCCAGCAGCTTGGAGAATTACAATCAGCAGTTCTTC. This codes for CASSLENYNQQFF.

In its sample, this clonotype was seen a few times. The gene calls are TRBV20-1 and TRBJ1-1; TRBD1 agrees at 10 bases. Germline-derived CDR1 and CDR2 are DFQATT and SNEGSKA (reference sequence). The CDR3 extends over 15 amino acids. Germline trimming cut 5 bases from V and 5 bases from J; bases unmatched to any gene: 11. The CDR3 sequence: CSAEAPDRGKTEAFF. As DNA, the CDR3 is TGCAGTGCTGAGGCCCCGGACAGGGGGAAAACTGAAGCTTTCTTT.